Shown below are 25 T cell receptor beta chains from a single sample sequenced in a study of metastatic and nonmetastatic thyroid tumors. Before thyroid surgery, none of the patients had received any treatment. From the PCR reads, TCRdb re-called clones with MiXCR. There are around 31,000 clones in the sample; 15% to 20% occur only once, and about 10% lies in the top ten. Sequenced sample: blood. These receptor sequences come from a female donor with papillary thyroid cancer or a benign thyroid nodule (not recorded which). Some clones in this sample may be carry-over from other donors' samples.

There are a few counts of this clone. The V gene is TRBV2, the J gene TRBJ1-5; no clear D gene. The germline V gene has CDR1 SNHLY and CDR2 FYNNEI. CDR3 length: 15 amino acids. V gave up 3 bases and J gave up 13 bases, with 22 bases separating them. CDR3 in amino acids: CASSEWMGANHPQHF. The CDR3 DNA follows: TGTGCCAGCAGTGAGTGGATGGGTGCCAATCATCCTCAGCATTTT.

This clone appeared a few times. At one of its ends the junction is not consistent with the germline gene, which may arise from a read error. The V and J genes are TRBV6-1 and TRBJ2-6; 9 bases agree with TRBD1. Looked up from germline, CDR1 is MNHNS and CDR2 is SASEGT. The CDR3 contains 17 residues. The CDR3 reads CARRIGQGSSGANVLTF. In DNA, the CDR3 is TGTGCCAGAAGAATAGGACAGGGGAGCTCTGGGGCCAACGTACTGACTTTC.

There are many counts of this clone. The rearrangement uses TRBV7-3 and TRBJ1-1; 7 bases line up with TRBD1. Germline V CDR1 and CDR2: SGHTA, FQGTGA. Trimming at V came to 5 bases and at J to 0 bases, leaving 6 bases not matched to a gene. The CDR3 runs 15 residues. CDR3 bases: TGTGCCAGCAGCCCCCAACAGGGGATGAACACTGAAGCTTTCTTT. Encoded protein: CASSPQQGMNTEAFF.

This clone was found many times. The V call is TRBV7-8, the J call TRBJ1-3, with 11 bases fitting TRBD1. Germline lookup yields CDR1 SGHVS and CDR2 FQNEAQ. There are 17 residues in the CDR3. V trimming: 7 bases; J trimming: 1 base; junction bases outside the gene matches: 9. The CDR3 sequence is CASTPGQGVSSGNTIYF. The CDR3 DNA reads TGTGCCAGCACCCCGGGACAGGGGGTTTCTTCTGGAAACACCATATATTTT.

This clone was seen a handful of times. This chain uses TRBV5-4 with TRBJ2-2; 7 bases align to TRBD2. J lost 5 bases, V lost 4 bases, and 11 bases had no gene match. Germline values: CDR1 SGHNT, CDR2 YYREEE (reference sequence). The CDR3 is 16 residues long. The CDR3 DNA follows: TGTGCCAGCAGCGCTGGGCGGTGGGAGGGAACCGGGGAGCTGTTTTTT. As protein: CASSAGRWEGTGELFF.

This clone appeared many times. This sequence joins TRBV5-8 and TRBJ2-7, with D maybe TRBD2 (6 bases). Germline CDR1 SGHTS, CDR2 YDEGEE. This CDR3 is 15 amino acids long. V lost 0 bases, J lost 0 bases, and 10 bases lay in between. CDR3 nucleotide sequence: TGTGCCAGCAGCTTGGGGGACGGGAGCTCCTACGAGCAGTACTTC. Translated, it gives CASSLGDGSSYEQYF.

This clone has at least ten counts. This may be a read error: a much more frequent sequence differs by one nucleotide. The chain combines TRBV3-1 with TRBJ1-6, with D unresolved. The CDR3 length is 13 residues. Germline-derived CDR1 and CDR2 are LGHDT and YNNKEL (reference sequence). Trimming cost V 4 bases and J 15 bases, with 16 bases left between them. This CDR3 reads CASSPGDASSLHF. In DNA form, the CDR3 reads TGTGCCAGCAGCCCCGGTGATGCCTCCAGCCTCCACTTT.

This clone was seen many times. This chain links TRBV12-3 or TRBV12-4 with TRBJ2-3; 9 bases align to TRBD2. J was trimmed by 2 bases and V by 6 bases; bases with no gene match: 9. The CDR3 consists of 16 residues. CDR3 coding DNA: TGTGCCAGCAGGGGGGGGGCGGGAGGGGACACAGATACGCAGTATTTT. As protein: CASRGGAGGDTDTQYF.

This clone was observed at least ten times. V gene TRBV5-1 combines with J gene TRBJ1-1; 7 bases are a match to TRBD1. Germline V gene data show CDR1 as SGHRS and CDR2 as YFSETQ. The V gene end was trimmed by 0 bases and the J gene end by 5 bases; junction bases not matched to a gene: 4. The CDR3 extends over 14 amino acids. The CDR3, as DNA: TGCGCCAGCAGCTTGGCCAAGGGGGCAACTGAAGCTTTCTTT. This translates into CASSLAKGATEAFF.

This clone was detected many times. The V and J genes are TRBV9 and TRBJ2-1; D perhaps matches TRBD2 (6 bases). The CDR3 is 15 amino acids. Germline assignment: CDR1 SGDLS and CDR2 YYNGEE. V gave up 2 bases and J gave up 3 bases, with 12 bases separating them. The CDR3 DNA is TGTGCCAGCAGCGTTAACCCGGGGGTCTACAATGAGCAGTTCTTC. Residues: CASSVNPGVYNEQFF.

The chain carries TRBV6-1 and TRBJ2-5; the D is unclear. This CDR3 is 15 amino acids long. Trimming shortened V by 1 base and J by 3 bases, and 12 bases separated the two germline ends. Germline V gene sequence: CDR1 MNHNS, CDR2 SASEGT. The CDR3, as DNA: TGTGCCAGCAGTGAAGATTCGGGTCGGGAAGAGACCCAGTACTTC. Translated, it gives CASSEDSGREETQYF.

On this clone itself: A junction end diverges from the germline sequence, so it may reflect a read error. The chain uses TRBV2 and TRBJ1-2, with 7 bases aligning to TRBD1. CDR3 length equals 13 residues. Per germline, CDR1 SNHLY and CDR2 FYNNEI. CDR3 loop: CASRMTGSDGETF. In DNA, the CDR3 is TGTGCGAGCAGAATGACAGGGTCGGATGGCGAGACCTTC. Based on the CDR3 plus reference TRBV2 and TRBJ1-2, the full variable domain is EPEVTQTPSHQVTQMGQEVILRCVPISNHLYFYWYRQILGQKVEFLVSFYNNEISEKSEIFDDQFSVERPDGSNFTLKIRSTKLEDSAMYFCASRMTGSDGETFGSGTRLTVV.

This clone came up many times. The rearrangement joins TRBV30 to TRBJ1-6; D ambiguous. V was clipped by 3 bases and J by 6 bases, with 6 bases between them. Germline lookup yields CDR1 GTSNPN and CDR2 SVGIG (reference sequence). This CDR3 has 12 amino acids. The chain's CDR3 is CAWRESNSPLHF. The DNA of the CDR3 is TGTGCCTGGAGGGAAAGTAATTCACCCCTCCACTTT.

This sequence joins TRBV4-2 and TRBJ1-4; 9 bases are shared with TRBD1. V trimming: 0 bases; J trimming: 7 bases; junction bases outside the gene matches: 6. The length of the CDR3 is 16 residues. Germline V gives CDR1 LGHNA, CDR2 YNFKEQ. The DNA of the CDR3 is TGTGCCAGCAGCCAAGATTGGGGACAGGGTTTTGAAAAACTGTTTTTT. Encoded protein: CASSQDWGQGFEKLFF.

This clone is large by share. The chain is built from TRBV27 and TRBJ1-4, with TRBD1 matching 7 bases. Germline V gene data show CDR1 as MNHEY and CDR2 as SMNVEV (reference sequence). V gave up 5 bases and J gave up 6 bases; unmatched junction bases: 6. This CDR3 has 14 residues. CDR3 sequence (DNA): TGTGCCAGCAGTCCCCAGGGGGTTTATGAAAAACTGTTTTTT. Amino acid sequence: CASSPQGVYEKLFF.

The table lists this clone with many counts. The V call is TRBV5-1, the J call TRBJ2-7; 10 positions match TRBD1. The CDR3 has 14 amino acids. The J segment lost 3 bases and the V segment lost 4 bases, leaving 4 bases of the junction unmatched. Germline-derived CDR1 and CDR2 are SGHRS and YFSETQ. CDR3 nucleotide sequence: TGCGCCAGCAGCCCCGGACAGGGGGGCTACGAGCAGTACTTC. Protein sequence: CASSPGQGGYEQYF. Full variable domain (missing parts from reference TRBV5-1 and TRBJ2-7): KAGVTQTPRYLIKTRGQQVTLSCSPISGHRSVSWYQQTPGQGLQFLFEYFSETQRNKGNFPGRFSGRQFSNSRSEMNVSTLELGDSALYLCASSPGQGGYEQYFGPGTRLTVT.

Many counts were recorded for this clone. This chain connects TRBV11-2 to TRBJ1-2; TRBD1 matches at 10 bases. The CDR3 contains 15 residues. The germline CDR1 and CDR2 sequences are SGHAT and FQNNGV. J gave up 2 bases and V 5 bases, and 5 bases lay outside the gene matches. The CDR3 loop reads CASSGQTGGNYGYTF. The CDR3 region has the DNA TGTGCCAGCAGCGGCCAGACAGGGGGCAACTATGGCTACACCTTC.

This clone showed up just a few times. This chain connects TRBV28 to TRBJ1-2; D may be TRBD1 (5 bases). The germline V gene has CDR1 MDHEN and CDR2 SYDVKM. Trimming removed 4 bases from V and 0 bases from J, with 18 bases in between. This CDR3 comprises 17 residues. This CDR3 is CASSSTTGGATNYGYTF. The CDR3 coding sequence is TGTGCCAGCAGTTCCACCACAGGCGGGGCAACTAACTATGGCTACACCTTC.

By sample fraction, this clone is medium-sized (0.01 to 0.1%). This rearrangement joins TRBV6-8 to TRBJ2-7; maybe TRBD1 (6 bases). V lost 2 bases and J lost 5, with 13 bases in between. The CDR3 is made up of 14 amino acids. CDR1 is MNHGY, CDR2 SAAAGT, per germline. CDR3 sequence reads: CASSYEAGEHEQYF. The CDR3 region has the DNA TGTGCCAGCAGTTACGAGGCAGGGGAACACGAGCAGTACTTC.

Many counts were recorded for this clone. The chain carries TRBV20-1 and TRBJ2-2, with TRBD1 matching 7 bases. The ends lost 0 bases at V and 7 bases at J; junction bases unmatched: 8. The CDR3 spans 15 residues. In germline, CDR1 is DFQATT, CDR2 SNEGSKA (reference sequence). The CDR3 region is CSARDRQGQGGELFF. The DNA of the CDR3 is TGCAGTGCTAGAGATCGACAGGGACAAGGCGGGGAGCTGTTTTTT.

This clone was counted many times. The chain combines TRBV2 with TRBJ1-5; TRBD1 matches at 9 bases. The junction had 18 bases not matched to a gene; V was cut back by 9 bases and J by 0 bases. Per germline, CDR1 SNHLY and CDR2 FYNNEI. The CDR3 spans 19 residues. CDR3 sequence reads: CARPLPVGQGGYSNQPQHF. In DNA, the CDR3 is TGTGCCAGGCCCCTCCCCGTGGGACAGGGTGGGTATAGCAATCAGCCCCAGCATTTT.

This clone was seen repeatedly, ten times or more. At the DNA level, this CDR3 is encoded by other sequences in the same sample as well. CDR3 in amino acids: CASSEPSGLQGGYNSPLHF. CDR3 in DNA: TGTGCCAGCAGTGAACCCAGTGGACTACAGGGTGGTTATAATTCACCCCTCCACTTT. J is TRBJ1-6 and V is TRBV2, with D possibly matching TRBD1 (6 bases). Trimming removed 2 bases from V and 4 bases from J, with 21 bases in between. The CDR3 spans 19 residues. Germline lookup yields CDR1 SNHLY and CDR2 FYNNEI.

A note on this clone: A much larger clone lies one base from this, so it may be a read error. This rearrangement joins TRBV20-1 to TRBJ2-5; 8 nucleotides align to TRBD2. This CDR3 is 16 amino acids long. Losses at the gene ends were 0 bases for V and 5 bases for J; bases not matched to a gene: 11. Looked up from germline, CDR1 is DFQATT and CDR2 is SNEGSKA (reference sequence). CDR3 DNA: TGCAGTGCTAGAGATTCATCGGGAGGGCCAGGGGAGACCCAGTACTTC. Its translation: CSARDSSGGPGETQYF.

This clone was counted many times. The rearrangement joins TRBV9 to TRBJ2-2; 9 nucleotides match TRBD1. Germline assignment: CDR1 SGDLS and CDR2 YYNGEE. The CDR3 has 17 amino acids. The trim removed 4 bases at V and 5 bases at J, leaving 12 bases unmatched. The CDR3 bases are TGTGCCAGCAGCCCCCGCTTACAGGGGGCCGAGACCGGGGAGCTGTTTTTT. Its translation is CASSPRLQGAETGELFF.

This chain links TRBV7-2 with TRBJ1-5, with D possibly matching TRBD1 (6 bases). Trimming removed 4 bases from V and 5 bases from J, with 12 bases in between. CDR3 size: 14 residues. Germline lookup yields CDR1 SGHTA and CDR2 FQGNSA. The CDR3 DNA reads as TGTGCCAGCAGCTCCGGGGGGCCCCATCAGCCCCAGCATTTT. It encodes CASSSGGPHQPQHF.